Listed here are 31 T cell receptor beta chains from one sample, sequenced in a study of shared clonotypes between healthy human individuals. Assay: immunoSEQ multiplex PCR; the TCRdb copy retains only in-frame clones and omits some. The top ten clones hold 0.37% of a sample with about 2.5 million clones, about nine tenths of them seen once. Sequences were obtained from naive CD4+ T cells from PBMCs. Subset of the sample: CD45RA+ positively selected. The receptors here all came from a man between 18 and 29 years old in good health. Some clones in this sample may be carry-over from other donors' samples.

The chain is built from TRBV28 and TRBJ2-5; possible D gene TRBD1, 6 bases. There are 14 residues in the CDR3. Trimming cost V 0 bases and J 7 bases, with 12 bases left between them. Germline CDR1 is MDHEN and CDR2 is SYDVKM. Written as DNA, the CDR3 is TGTGCCAGCAGTTTATGGAAGGGGGTGACGACCCAGTACTTC. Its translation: CASSLWKGVTTQYF.

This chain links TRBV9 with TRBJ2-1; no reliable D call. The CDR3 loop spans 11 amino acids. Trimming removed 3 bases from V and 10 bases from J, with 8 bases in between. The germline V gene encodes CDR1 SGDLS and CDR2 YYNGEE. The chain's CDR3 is CASSGGREQFF. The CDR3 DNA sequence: TGTGCCAGCAGCGGTGGAAGGGAGCAGTTCTTC.

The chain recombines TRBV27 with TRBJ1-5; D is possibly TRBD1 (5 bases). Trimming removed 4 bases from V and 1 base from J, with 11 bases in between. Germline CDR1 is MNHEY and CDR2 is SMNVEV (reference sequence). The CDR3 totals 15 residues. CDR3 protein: CASSSGRFSNQPQHF. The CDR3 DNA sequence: TGTGCCAGCAGTTCAGGGCGGTTCAGCAATCAGCCCCAGCATTTT.

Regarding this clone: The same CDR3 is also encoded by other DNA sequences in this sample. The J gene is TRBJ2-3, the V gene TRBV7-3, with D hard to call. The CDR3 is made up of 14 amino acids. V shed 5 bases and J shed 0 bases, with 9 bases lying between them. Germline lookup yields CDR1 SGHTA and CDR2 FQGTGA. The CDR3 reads CASSPGLSTDTQYF. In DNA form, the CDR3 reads TGTGCCAGCAGCCCTGGGTTAAGCACAGATACGCAGTATTTT.

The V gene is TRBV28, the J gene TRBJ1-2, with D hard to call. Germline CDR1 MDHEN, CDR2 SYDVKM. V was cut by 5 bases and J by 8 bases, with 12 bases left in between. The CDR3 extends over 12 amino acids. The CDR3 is CASSHSILGYTF. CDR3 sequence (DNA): TGTGCCAGCAGTCATTCTATTCTGGGCTACACCTTC.

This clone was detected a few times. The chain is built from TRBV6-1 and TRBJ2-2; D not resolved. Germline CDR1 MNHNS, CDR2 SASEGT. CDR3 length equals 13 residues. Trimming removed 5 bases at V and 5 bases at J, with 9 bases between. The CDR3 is CASSPDWTGELFF. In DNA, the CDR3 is TGTGCCAGCAGTCCCGATTGGACCGGGGAGCTGTTTTTT.

The CDR3 reads CASRRTGTMNTEAFF. CDR3 DNA: TGTGCCAGCAGGAGGACAGGTACCATGAACACTGAAGCTTTCTTT. The chain couples TRBV2 to TRBJ1-1; 7 bases agree with TRBD1. The trim removed 6 bases at V and 0 bases at J, leaving 7 bases unmatched. Germline V gives CDR1 SNHLY, CDR2 FYNNEI. There are 15 residues in the CDR3.

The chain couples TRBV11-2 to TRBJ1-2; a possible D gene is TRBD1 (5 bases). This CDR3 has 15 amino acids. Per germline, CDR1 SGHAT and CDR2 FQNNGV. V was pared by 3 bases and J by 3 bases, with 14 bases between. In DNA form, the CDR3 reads TGTGCCAGCAGCTTTCCAGGGCGGACGGACTATGGCTACACCTTC. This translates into CASSFPGRTDYGYTF.

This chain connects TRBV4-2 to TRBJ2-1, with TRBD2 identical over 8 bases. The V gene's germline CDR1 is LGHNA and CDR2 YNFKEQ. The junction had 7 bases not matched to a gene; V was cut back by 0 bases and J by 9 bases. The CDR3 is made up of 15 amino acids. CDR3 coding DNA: TGTGCCAGCAGCCAAGATCCGGGAGGGCCGGGTGAGCAGTTCTTC. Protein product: CASSQDPGGPGEQFF.

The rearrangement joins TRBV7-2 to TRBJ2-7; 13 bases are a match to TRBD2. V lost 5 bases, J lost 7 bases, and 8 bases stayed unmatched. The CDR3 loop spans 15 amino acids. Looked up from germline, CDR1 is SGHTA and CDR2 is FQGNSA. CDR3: CASSALAGGPGEQYF. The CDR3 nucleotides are TGTGCCAGCAGCGCACTAGCGGGAGGGCCGGGGGAGCAGTACTTC. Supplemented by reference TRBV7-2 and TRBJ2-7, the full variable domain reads GAGVSQSPSNKVTEKGKDVELRCDPISGHTALYWYRQSLGQGLEFLIYFQGNSAPDKSGLPSDRFSAERTGGSVSTLTIQRTQQEDSAVYLCASSALAGGPGEQYFGPGTRLTVT.

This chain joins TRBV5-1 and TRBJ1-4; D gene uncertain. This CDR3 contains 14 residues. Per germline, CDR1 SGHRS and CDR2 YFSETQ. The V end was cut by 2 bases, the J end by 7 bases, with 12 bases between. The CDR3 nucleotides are TGCGCCAGCAGCTTCTCGGTTTTTGGTGAAAAACTGTTTTTT. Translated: CASSFSVFGEKLFF.

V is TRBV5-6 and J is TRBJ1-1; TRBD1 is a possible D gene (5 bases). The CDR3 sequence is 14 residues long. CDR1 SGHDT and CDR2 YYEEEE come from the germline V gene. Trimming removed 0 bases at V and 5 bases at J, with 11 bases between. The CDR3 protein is CASSLGRGRTEAFF. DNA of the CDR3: TGTGCCAGCAGCTTGGGGCGGGGACGAACTGAAGCTTTCTTT.

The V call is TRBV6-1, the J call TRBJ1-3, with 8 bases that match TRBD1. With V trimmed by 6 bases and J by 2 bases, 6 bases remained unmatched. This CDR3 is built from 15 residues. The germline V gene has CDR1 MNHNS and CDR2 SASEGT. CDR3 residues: CASSYDRGTGNTIYF. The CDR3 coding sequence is TGTGCCAGCAGCTATGACAGGGGTACTGGAAACACCATATATTTT.

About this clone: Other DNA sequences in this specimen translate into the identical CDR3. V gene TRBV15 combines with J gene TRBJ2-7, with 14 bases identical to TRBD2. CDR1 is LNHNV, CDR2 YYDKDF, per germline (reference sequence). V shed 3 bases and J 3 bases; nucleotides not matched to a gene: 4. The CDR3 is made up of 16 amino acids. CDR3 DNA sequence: TGTGCCACCAGCAGGGGCGGGACTAGCGGGAGCTACGAGCAGTACTTC. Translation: CATSRGGTSGSYEQYF.

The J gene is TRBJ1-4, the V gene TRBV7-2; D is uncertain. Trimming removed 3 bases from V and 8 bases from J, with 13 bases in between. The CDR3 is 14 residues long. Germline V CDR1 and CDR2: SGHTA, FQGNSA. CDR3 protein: CASSFSPRGEKLFF. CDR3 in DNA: TGTGCCAGCAGCTTCTCCCCCCGAGGGGAAAAACTGTTTTTT.

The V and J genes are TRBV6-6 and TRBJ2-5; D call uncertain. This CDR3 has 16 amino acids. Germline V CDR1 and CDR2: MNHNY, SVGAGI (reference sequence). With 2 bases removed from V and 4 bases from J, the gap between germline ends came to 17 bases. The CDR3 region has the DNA TGTGCCAGCAGTTACGAGAGAGCCGGAGCCGGAGAGACCCAGTACTTC. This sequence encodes CASSYERAGAGETQYF.

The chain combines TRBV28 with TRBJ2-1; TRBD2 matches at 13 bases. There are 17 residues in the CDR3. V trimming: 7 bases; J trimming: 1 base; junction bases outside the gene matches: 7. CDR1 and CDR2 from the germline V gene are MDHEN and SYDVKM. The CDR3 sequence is CASKGLAGAQSYNEQFF. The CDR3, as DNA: TGTGCCAGCAAAGGACTAGCGGGAGCACAATCCTACAATGAGCAGTTCTTC. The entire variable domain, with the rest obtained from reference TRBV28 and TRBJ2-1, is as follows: DVKVTQSSRYLVKRTGEKVFLECVQDMDHENMFWYRQDPGLGLRLIYFSYDVKMKEKGDIPEGYSVSREKKERFSLILESASTNQTSMYLCASKGLAGAQSYNEQFFGPGTRLTVL.

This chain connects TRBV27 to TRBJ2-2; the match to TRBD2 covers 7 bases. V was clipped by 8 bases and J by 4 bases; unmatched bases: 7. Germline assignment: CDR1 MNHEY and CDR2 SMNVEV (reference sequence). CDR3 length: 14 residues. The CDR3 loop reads CASRGLAATGELFF. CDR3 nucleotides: TGTGCCAGCCGCGGGCTAGCGGCCACCGGGGAGCTGTTTTTT.

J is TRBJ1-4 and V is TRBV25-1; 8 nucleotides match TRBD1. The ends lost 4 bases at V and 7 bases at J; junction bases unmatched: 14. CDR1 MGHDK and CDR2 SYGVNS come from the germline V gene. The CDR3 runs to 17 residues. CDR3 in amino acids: CASSGLGQGNSPEKLFF. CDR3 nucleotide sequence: TGTGCCAGCAGTGGGTTAGGACAGGGAAACAGCCCTGAAAAACTGTTTTTT.

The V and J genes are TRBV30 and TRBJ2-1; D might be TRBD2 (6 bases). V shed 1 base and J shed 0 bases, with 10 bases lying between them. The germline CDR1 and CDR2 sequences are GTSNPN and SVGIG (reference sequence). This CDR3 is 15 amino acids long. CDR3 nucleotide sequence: TGTGCCTGGAGTGGATACGGGAGCTCCTACAATGAGCAGTTCTTC. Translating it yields CAWSGYGSSYNEQFF.

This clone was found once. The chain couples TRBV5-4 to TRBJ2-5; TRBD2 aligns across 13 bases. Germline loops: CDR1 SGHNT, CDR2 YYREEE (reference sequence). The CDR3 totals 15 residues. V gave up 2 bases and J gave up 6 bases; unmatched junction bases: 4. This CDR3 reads CASSFGTSGIKTQYF. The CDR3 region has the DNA TGTGCCAGCAGCTTCGGGACTAGCGGGATCAAGACCCAGTACTTC.

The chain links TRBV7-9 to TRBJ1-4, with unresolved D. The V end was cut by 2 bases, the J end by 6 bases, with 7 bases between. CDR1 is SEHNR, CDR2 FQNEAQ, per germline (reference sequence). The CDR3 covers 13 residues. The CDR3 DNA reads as TGTGCCAGCAGCTTATACGAGTATGAAAAACTGTTTTTT. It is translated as CASSLYEYEKLFF. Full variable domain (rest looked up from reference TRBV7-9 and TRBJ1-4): DTGVSQNPRHKITKRGQNVTFRCDPISEHNRLYWYRQTLGQGPEFLTYFQNEAQLEKSRLLSDRFSAERPKGSFSTLEIQRTEQGDSAMYLCASSLYEYEKLFFGSGTQLSVL.

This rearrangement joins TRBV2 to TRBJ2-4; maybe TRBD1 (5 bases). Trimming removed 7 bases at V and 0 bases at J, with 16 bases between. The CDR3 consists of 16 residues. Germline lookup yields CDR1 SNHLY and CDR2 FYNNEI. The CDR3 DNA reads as TGTGCCAGCAAAGGGGATCGGGCAGTAGCCAAAAACATTCAGTACTTC. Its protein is CASKGDRAVAKNIQYF.

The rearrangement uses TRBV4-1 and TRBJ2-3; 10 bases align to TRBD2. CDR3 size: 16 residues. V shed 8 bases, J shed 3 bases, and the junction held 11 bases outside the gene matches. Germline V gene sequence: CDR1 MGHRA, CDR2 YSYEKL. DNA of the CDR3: TGCGCCAGCGGATTCTCCCTAGCGGGAGCTACAGATACGCAGTATTTT. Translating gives CASGFSLAGATDTQYF.

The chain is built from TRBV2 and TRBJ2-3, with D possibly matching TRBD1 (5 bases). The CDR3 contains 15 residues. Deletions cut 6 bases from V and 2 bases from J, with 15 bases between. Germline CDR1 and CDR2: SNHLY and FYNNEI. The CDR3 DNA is TGTGCCAGCAGGGTAGGGGTTAGCCCCACAGATACGCAGTATTTT. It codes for CASRVGVSPTDTQYF.

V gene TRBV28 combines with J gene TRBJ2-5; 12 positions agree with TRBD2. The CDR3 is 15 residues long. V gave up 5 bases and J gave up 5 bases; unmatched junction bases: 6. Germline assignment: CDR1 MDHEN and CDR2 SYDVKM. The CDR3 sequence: CASSPLAGGMETQYF. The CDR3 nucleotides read TGTGCCAGCAGTCCCCTAGCGGGGGGGATGGAGACCCAGTACTTC.

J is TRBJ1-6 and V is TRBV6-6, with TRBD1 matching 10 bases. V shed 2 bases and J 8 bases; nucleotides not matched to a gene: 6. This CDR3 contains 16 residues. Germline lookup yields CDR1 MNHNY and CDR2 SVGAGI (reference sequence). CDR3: CASSYQTGGWDSPLHF. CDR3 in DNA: TGTGCCAGCAGTTACCAGACAGGGGGCTGGGATTCACCCCTCCACTTT.

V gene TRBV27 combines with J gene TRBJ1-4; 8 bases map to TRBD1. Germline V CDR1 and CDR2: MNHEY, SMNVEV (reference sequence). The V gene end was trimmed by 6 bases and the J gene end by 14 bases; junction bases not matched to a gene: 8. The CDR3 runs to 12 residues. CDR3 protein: CASREAGQDLFF. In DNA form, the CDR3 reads TGTGCCAGCAGAGAGGCGGGACAGGATCTGTTTTTT.

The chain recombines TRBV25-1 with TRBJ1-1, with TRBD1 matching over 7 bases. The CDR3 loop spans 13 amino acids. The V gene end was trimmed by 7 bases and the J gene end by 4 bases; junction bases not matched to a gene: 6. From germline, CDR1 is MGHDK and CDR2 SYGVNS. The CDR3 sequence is CASKGQASTEAFF. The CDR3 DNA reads TGTGCCAGCAAAGGACAGGCCTCCACTGAAGCTTTCTTT.

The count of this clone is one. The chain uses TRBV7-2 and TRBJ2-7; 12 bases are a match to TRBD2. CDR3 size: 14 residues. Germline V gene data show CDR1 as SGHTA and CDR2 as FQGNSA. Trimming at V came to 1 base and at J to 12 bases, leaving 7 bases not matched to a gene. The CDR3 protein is CASSLETSGRRRYF. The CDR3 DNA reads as TGTGCCAGCAGCTTAGAGACTAGCGGGAGAAGGCGGTACTTC.

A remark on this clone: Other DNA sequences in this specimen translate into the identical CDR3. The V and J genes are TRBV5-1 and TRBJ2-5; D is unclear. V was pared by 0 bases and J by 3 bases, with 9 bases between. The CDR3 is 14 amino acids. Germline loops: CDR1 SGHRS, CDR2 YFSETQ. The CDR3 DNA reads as TGCGCCAGCAGCTTGGCTTGGAGTGAAGAGACCCAGTACTTC. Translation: CASSLAWSEETQYF.